Listed here are 12 T cell receptor beta chains from one sample, sequenced in a study of Ad26.COV2.S vaccination and SARS-CoV-2 variants. The table came from immunoSEQ multiplex PCR; TCRdb's copy has only in-frame clones and leaves some out. The repertoire includes roughly 380,000 clones, roughly 84% of them detected once, and around 3.7% sits in the top ten. Treatment of the sample: roughly 19 received Ad26.COV2.S at low or high dose, single or two shots; 5 received placebo; per-sample allocation not given. Day 63 after the first injection of vaccine or placebo was the sampling time. The sample here was peripheral blood, taken in a trial of Ad26.COV2.S vaccine versus placebo. The receptors here all came from a person aged 18-60 years who received the Ad26.COV2.S COVID-19 vaccine or a placebo.

This clone was counted a single time. The rearrangement links TRBV2 to TRBJ1-6; D is undetermined. Germline CDR1 reads SNHLY; CDR2 reads FYNNEI. This CDR3 is 11 amino acids long. V was pared by 7 bases and J by 7 bases, with 5 bases between. CDR3 sequence: CASKINSPLHF. The DNA of the CDR3 is TGTGCCAGCAAAATCAATTCACCCCTCCACTTT.

This chain uses TRBV5-1 with TRBJ1-1, with D uncertain. The CDR3 totals 15 residues. Between the trimmed V and J ends, which lost 0 bases and 3 bases, there was a span of 12 bases. Germline loops: CDR1 SGHRS, CDR2 YFSETQ. CDR3 amino acids: CASSLVRVEDTEAFF. The DNA of the CDR3 is TGCGCCAGCAGCTTGGTCCGGGTTGAGGACACTGAAGCTTTCTTT.

The table lists this clone with a count of one. V is TRBV24-1 and J is TRBJ2-3; the match to TRBD2 covers 10 bases. The CDR3 spans 17 residues. Germline CDR1 KGHDR, CDR2 SFDVKD. J lost 4 bases, V lost 4 bases, and 10 bases had no gene match. Here the CDR3 DNA reads TGTGCCACCAGTGACAGCGGGGGGGCGAACTCCCCAGATACGCAGTATTTT. Encoded protein: CATSDSGGANSPDTQYF.

This chain links TRBV7-6 with TRBJ2-2, with D unresolved. V gave up 5 bases and J gave up 0 bases, with 7 bases separating them. The CDR3 is 14 residues long. CDR1 and CDR2 (germline): SGHVS, FNYEAQ. CDR3 protein: CASSPTPNTGELFF. The CDR3 DNA reads as TGTGCCAGCAGCCCAACACCGAACACCGGGGAGCTGTTTTTT.

This clone has just one count. The chain couples TRBV6-2 or TRBV6-3 to TRBJ1-1; D is perhaps TRBD1 (5 bases). V lost 2 bases to trimming and J lost 3 bases, with 10 bases between them. This CDR3 has 14 residues. Looked up from germline, CDR1 is MNHEY and CDR2 is SVGEGT. The CDR3 protein is CASSYGGGDTEAFF. The DNA for the CDR3 is TGTGCCAGCAGTTACGGGGGTGGGGACACTGAAGCTTTCTTT.

The rearrangement uses TRBV5-1 and TRBJ2-5; perhaps D is TRBD1 or TRBD2 (5 bases each). The CDR3 is 15 residues long. Germline CDR1 is SGHRS and CDR2 is YFSETQ. V lost 4 bases and J lost 7, with 20 bases in between. CDR3 sequence reads: CASSPEGEPPGTQYF. The DNA for the CDR3 is TGCGCCAGCAGCCCTGAAGGGGAGCCGCCGGGGACCCAGTACTTC.

This clone has just one count. The V call is TRBV5-4, the J call TRBJ1-1; possibly TRBD1 for D (5 bases). Germline V gene lookup returns CDR1 SGHNT and CDR2 YYREEE (reference sequence). V lost 0 bases to trimming and J lost 0 bases, with 12 bases between them. The CDR3 has 16 residues. CDR3 bases: TGTGCCAGCAGCTTGGGGGGGGGTATTTTGAACACTGAAGCTTTCTTT. The encoded protein is CASSLGGGILNTEAFF.

The rearrangement uses TRBV7-3 and TRBJ2-2, with unresolved D. The CDR3 sequence is 14 residues long. Germline V gene data show CDR1 as SGHTA and CDR2 as FQGTGA. With 1 base removed from V and 2 bases from J, the gap between germline ends came to 5 bases. The CDR3 nucleotides are TGTGCCAGCAGCTTAATGCTAAACACCGGGGAGCTGTTTTTT. It is translated as CASSLMLNTGELFF.

The rearrangement links TRBV29-1 to TRBJ2-6; D not resolved. V was clipped by 0 bases and J by 3 bases, with 9 bases between them. The length of the CDR3 is 15 residues. The germline CDR1 and CDR2 sequences are SQVTM and ANQGSEA. The CDR3: CSVEDYSLGANVLTF. The CDR3 DNA reads as TGCAGCGTTGAAGATTACAGCCTTGGGGCCAACGTCCTGACTTTC.

The count of this clone is one. The chain joins TRBV3-1 (or the pseudogene TRBV3-2) to TRBJ2-1, with 8 bases identical to TRBD1. The V and J ends lost 4 bases and 6 bases, in that order; junction bases with no gene match: 8. The CDR3 is 15 amino acids. The germline V gene has CDR1 LGHDT and CDR2 YNNKEL (reference sequence). CDR3 in amino acids: CASSLDRAWPNEQFF. CDR3 sequence (DNA): TGTGCCAGCAGCCTGGACAGGGCCTGGCCCAATGAGCAGTTCTTC.

The V gene is TRBV30, the J gene TRBJ2-7; TRBD2 is a possible D gene (6 bases). The V end was cut by 0 bases, the J end by 0 bases, with 12 bases between. Germline V gene lookup returns CDR1 GTSNPN and CDR2 SVGIG (reference sequence). CDR3 size: 15 residues. CDR3 amino acids: CAWSVNWGVSYEQYF. The CDR3 region has the DNA TGTGCCTGGAGTGTAAATTGGGGGGTCTCCTACGAGCAGTACTTC.

This chain uses TRBV6-4 with TRBJ2-2; D is unresolved. The CDR3 has 13 residues. Germline V gene lookup returns CDR1 MRHNA and CDR2 SNTAGT. V was shortened by 0 bases and J by 7 bases, with 6 bases between the two germline ends. CDR3 DNA: TGTGCCAGCAGTGACTCGATTGGCGGGGAGCTGTTTTTT. Protein: CASSDSIGGELFF.